This T cell receptor beta chain was obtained from a study of PD-L1 blockade in urothelial cancer. Study background: The authors examined blood 3 weeks (second dose) and 6 weeks after treatment start. Overall study results and limits: Durable-benefit cases showed more tumor-associated blood clone expansion at 3 weeks.

CDR1 and CDR2 (germline): MGHRA, YSYEKL. This CDR3 has 15 amino acids. Trimming took 3 bases from V and 5 from J, leaving 14 bases between them. Clones were sequenced by immunoSEQ multiplex PCR, and TCRdb holds only the in-frame ones, with some missing. Here the sample spans roughly 49,000 clones, nearly 90% being singletons. To note about this clone: Its specificity is unknown.

The TCR comes from a man between 60 and 70 years old with urothelial cancer. This specimen was PBMCs, taken around atezolizumab (anti-PD-L1) treatment. The chain is built from TRBV4-1 and TRBJ1-5; D might be TRBD1 (5 bases). The CDR3 spells CASSHPNAGDQPQHF. CDR3 sequence (DNA): TGCGCCAGCAGCCACCCAAACGCGGGGGATCAGCCCCAGCATTTT.